This entry concerns a single T cell receptor beta chain. Its antigen is not identified. The source of the sample is a study of cytomegalovirus exposure and HLA in healthy donors. Deletions cut 4 bases from V and 3 bases from J, with 12 bases between. The CDR3 sequence is 13 residues long. The germline gives CDR1 SQVTM, CDR2 ANQGSEA. General observations from the study: Most TCR sequences showed up rarely, but some public TCRs showed up in many donors.

The PCR used 60 Vbeta and 13 Jbeta primers. Clones were read by immunoSEQ multiplex PCR, and TCRdb kept only the in-frame ones, dropping some. Its clone listing holds fewer than 100,000 clones. The chain recombines TRBV29-1 with TRBJ1-1, with unresolved D. Specimen: PBMCs. This receptor was identified in a man aged 45 to 65 in good health and CMV-seronegative. CDR3 amino acids: CSVGGRRHTEAFF. The CDR3 DNA is TGCAGCGTTGGTGGCCGGAGGCACACTGAAGCTTTCTTT. Full variable domain (outside the CDR3, taken from reference TRBV29-1 and TRBJ1-1): SAVISQKPSRDICQRGTSLTIQCQVDSQVTMMFWYRQQPGQSLTLIATANQGSEATYESGFVIDKFPISRPNLTFSTLTVSNMSPEDSSIYLCSVGGRRHTEAFFGQGTRLTVV.